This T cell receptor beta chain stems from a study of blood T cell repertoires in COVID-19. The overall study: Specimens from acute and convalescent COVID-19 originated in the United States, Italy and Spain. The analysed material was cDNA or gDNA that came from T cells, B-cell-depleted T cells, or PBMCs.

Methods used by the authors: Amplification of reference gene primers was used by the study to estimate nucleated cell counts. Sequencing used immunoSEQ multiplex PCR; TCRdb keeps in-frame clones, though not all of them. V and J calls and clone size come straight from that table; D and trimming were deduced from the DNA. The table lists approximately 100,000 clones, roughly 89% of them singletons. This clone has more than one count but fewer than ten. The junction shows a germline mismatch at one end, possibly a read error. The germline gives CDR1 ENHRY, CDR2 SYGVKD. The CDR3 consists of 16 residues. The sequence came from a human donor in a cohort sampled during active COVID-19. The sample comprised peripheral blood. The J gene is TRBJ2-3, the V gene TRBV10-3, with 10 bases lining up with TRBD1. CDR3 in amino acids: CAISNSGTGADGTPIF. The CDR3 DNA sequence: TGTGCCATCAGCAACTCCGGGACAGGGGCCGACGGGACTCCGATTTTT.